The subject of this entry is one TCR beta chain. The data stem from a study of T-cell reconstitution after alpha-beta-depleted transplantation in children. It was with unique molecular identifiers that the TCRbeta library was prepared. MiXCR was run by TCRdb on the PCR reads, yielding one entry per CDR3 protein. The sample has 40,000 to 55,000 distinct CDR3 sequences; around 9.2% are singletons. This CDR3 comprises 14 residues. Germline CDR1 DFQATT, CDR2 SNEGSKA (reference sequence). V lost 6 bases, J lost 1 base, and 15 bases lay in between. The input for sequencing was PBMCs, mostly from graft donor cells, taken 60 days after TCRalphabeta/CD19-depleted stem cell transplant. The chain links TRBV20-1 to TRBJ1-1; no clear D. This TCR was recovered from a male patient between 2 and 10 years old who had a stem cell transplant for chronic granulomatous disease, so the T cells may come from the graft donor. The CDR3 spells CSALTGSRNTEAFF. The CDR3 DNA reads as TGCAGTGCCCTTACGGGGAGTCGGAACACTGAAGCTTTCTTT.